Shown below are 13 T cell receptor beta chains from a single sample sequenced in a study of molecular identifiers for immune sequencing clone quantification. TCRdb recomputed calls from the PCR reads with MiXCR, one row per CDR3 protein. Of over 85,000 distinct CDR3 sequences listed, 30% to 45% are singletons. Sequenced material: naive CD8+ T cells from blood, with Jurkat cell RNA spiked in. This sample's subset: FACS-sorted CD8+CD4-CCR7+CD45RA+ naive T cells. These receptors all come from a human donor in good health. Some libraries in this study had Jurkat cell RNA spiked in.

This clonotype was seen a few times. The gene calls are TRBV7-9 and TRBJ2-7; no clear D. CDR3 length: 14 amino acids. CDR1 and CDR2 (germline): SEHNR, FQNEAQ (reference sequence). Trimming removed 2 bases at V and 0 bases at J, with 8 bases between. The CDR3 is CASSLFHGSYEQYF. In nucleotides, the CDR3 is TGTGCCAGCAGCTTATTTCACGGCTCCTACGAGCAGTACTTC. Complete variable domain (other parts from reference TRBV7-9 and TRBJ2-7): DTGVSQNPRHKITKRGQNVTFRCDPISEHNRLYWYRQTLGQGPEFLTYFQNEAQLEKSRLLSDRFSAERPKGSFSTLEIQRTEQGDSAMYLCASSLFHGSYEQYFGPGTRLTVT.

This clonotype was counted only a few times. The CDR3 nucleotides read TGTGCCAGCAGCCAAGAGTGGGACGGGACCCCCCACTACGAGCAGTACTTC. This gives the protein CASSQEWDGTPHYEQYF. The J gene is TRBJ2-7, the V gene TRBV3-1, with D perhaps TRBD1 or TRBD2 (5 bases each). Per the germline V gene, CDR1 is LGHDT and CDR2 is YNNKEL (reference sequence). The CDR3 totals 17 residues. V dropped 0 bases and J dropped 3 bases, with 18 bases sitting between them.

About this clonotype itself: This may arise from a read error, as a much more abundant clone is one base away. CDR3 nucleotides: TGTGCCAGCAGGTTTTCATATGCAGATACGCAGTATTTT. Amino acid sequence: CASRFSYADTQYF. The V and J genes are TRBV28 and TRBJ2-3; no clear D. The CDR3 runs to 13 residues. The germline V and J ends were trimmed by 6 bases and 4 bases, with 11 bases remaining between them. The germline V gene encodes CDR1 MDHEN and CDR2 SYDVKM.

In its sample, this clonotype was seen a few times. The rearrangement joins TRBV13 to TRBJ2-5, with TRBD1 as a possible D gene (5 bases). The length of the CDR3 is 16 residues. Germline V gene lookup returns CDR1 PRHDT and CDR2 FYEKMQ (reference sequence). V lost 2 bases and J 1 base, leaving 14 bases between the germline ends. The CDR3 bases are TGTGCCAGCAGCTTACTCGCATCGGACACCCAAGAGACCCAGTACTTC. Its translation is CASSLLASDTQETQYF.

This clonotype was seen only a few times. The chain couples TRBV14 to TRBJ1-1; possibly TRBD1 for D (5 bases). The CDR3 sequence is 16 residues long. The V gene's germline CDR1 is SGHDN and CDR2 FVKESK. V was pared by 1 base and J by 4 bases, with 16 bases between. CDR3 DNA sequence: TGTGCCAGCAGCCAAGTGGGAGGAGGGGCGCTCACTGAAGCTTTCTTT. As protein: CASSQVGGGALTEAFF.

The chain joins TRBV19 to TRBJ1-2, with D hard to call. The V gene's germline CDR1 is LNHDA and CDR2 SQIVND (reference sequence). Trimming stripped 8 bases from V and 4 bases from J, with 14 bases between. The CDR3 runs 13 residues. The CDR3: CASASTAVYGYTF. The CDR3 DNA sequence: TGTGCCAGTGCAAGTACAGCAGTCTATGGCTACACCTTC. Full variable domain (missing parts from reference TRBV19 and TRBJ1-2): DGGITQSPKYLFRKEGQNVTLSCEQNLNHDAMYWYRQDPGQGLRLIYYSQIVNDFQKGDIAEGYSVSREKKESFPLTVTSAQKNPTAFYLCASASTAVYGYTFGSGTRLTVV.

The chain recombines TRBV4-1 with TRBJ2-3; perhaps TRBD1 as D (7 bases). CDR1 and CDR2 (germline): MGHRA, YSYEKL. This CDR3 spans 15 amino acids. V lost 2 bases, J lost 5 bases, and 14 bases lay in between. In nucleotides, the CDR3 is TGCGCCAGCAGCCAATTGACAGGGAGGATAGATACGCAGTATTTT. Translating it yields CASSQLTGRIDTQYF.

This clonotype was detected only a few times. The CDR3: CASSQGQGNEQFF. The CDR3 bases are TGCGCCAGCAGCCAGGGACAAGGCAATGAGCAGTTCTTC. The V and J genes are TRBV4-1 and TRBJ2-1, with D maybe TRBD1 (6 bases). The CDR3 runs 13 residues. Germline V gives CDR1 MGHRA, CDR2 YSYEKL. Trimming removed 3 bases at V and 6 bases at J, with 9 bases between.

The chain carries TRBV9 and TRBJ2-3; 7 bases line up with TRBD1. The CDR3 is made up of 14 amino acids. Germline V gives CDR1 SGDLS, CDR2 YYNGEE. With 4 bases clipped from V and 4 bases from J, the junction kept 6 bases outside the gene matches. The DNA of the CDR3 is TGTGCCAGCAGCTACAAGGGGGCGGCAGATACGCAGTATTTT. This encodes CASSYKGAADTQYF.

This clonotype was observed at least ten times. This sequence joins TRBV5-4 and TRBJ2-3; D uncertain. The germline V gene encodes CDR1 SGHNT and CDR2 YYREEE (reference sequence). The CDR3 totals 12 residues. V was trimmed by 0 bases and J by 5 bases, leaving 4 bases between them. The CDR3 DNA follows: TGTGCCAGCAGCTTGGGTGTAGATACGCAGTATTTT. Its protein product is CASSLGVDTQYF. The variable domain in full, completed from reference TRBV5-4 and TRBJ2-3, reads ETGVTQSPTHLIKTRGQQVTLRCSSQSGHNTVSWYQQALGQGPQFIFQYYREEENGRGNFPPRFSGLQFPNYSSELNVNALELDDSALYLCASSLGVDTQYFGPGTRLTVL.

The rearrangement uses TRBV10-2 and TRBJ1-5, with D possibly matching TRBD1 (5 bases). The ends were cut back, 2 bases at V and 3 bases at J, with 11 bases in the middle. CDR3 length equals 15 residues. Per the germline V gene, CDR1 is WSHSY and CDR2 is SAAADI. The CDR3 sequence: CASSEGRGDNQPQHF. CDR3 DNA: TGCGCCAGCAGTGAGGGAAGGGGTGACAATCAGCCCCAGCATTTT.

To note about this clonotype: A read error may explain this, as a much larger clone is one base away. The genes are TRBV29-1 and TRBJ1-1; D is undetermined. The V gene's germline CDR1 is SQVTM and CDR2 ANQGSEA. The CDR3 runs 13 residues. The V and J ends lost 3 bases and 8 bases respectively, with 16 bases between them. The CDR3 coding sequence is TGCAGCGTTGACCCTCAAAGAGGCCAGGAAGCTTTCTTT. Its protein product is CSVDPQRGQEAFF.

This clonotype was seen a handful of times. The V call is TRBV11-2, the J call TRBJ2-5; D gene unclear. Trimming stripped 5 bases from V and 1 base from J, with 11 bases between. CDR1 and CDR2 (germline): SGHAT, FQNNGV. The CDR3 is 14 amino acids. CDR3 sequence: CASSPTQSQETQYF. CDR3 nucleotide sequence: TGTGCCAGCAGCCCCACCCAGTCCCAAGAGACCCAGTACTTC.